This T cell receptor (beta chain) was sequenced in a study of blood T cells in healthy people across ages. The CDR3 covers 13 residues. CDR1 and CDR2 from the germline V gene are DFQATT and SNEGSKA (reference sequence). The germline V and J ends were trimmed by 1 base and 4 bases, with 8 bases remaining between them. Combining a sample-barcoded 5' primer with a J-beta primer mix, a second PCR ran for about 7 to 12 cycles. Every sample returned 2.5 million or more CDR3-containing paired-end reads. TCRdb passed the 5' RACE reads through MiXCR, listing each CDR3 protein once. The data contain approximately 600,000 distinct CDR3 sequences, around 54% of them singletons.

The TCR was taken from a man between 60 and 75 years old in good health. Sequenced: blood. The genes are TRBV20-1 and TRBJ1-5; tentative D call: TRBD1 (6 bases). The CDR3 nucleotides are TGCAGTGCTAGAGCCCAGGGGAATCAGCCCCAGCATTTT. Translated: CSARAQGNQPQHF.